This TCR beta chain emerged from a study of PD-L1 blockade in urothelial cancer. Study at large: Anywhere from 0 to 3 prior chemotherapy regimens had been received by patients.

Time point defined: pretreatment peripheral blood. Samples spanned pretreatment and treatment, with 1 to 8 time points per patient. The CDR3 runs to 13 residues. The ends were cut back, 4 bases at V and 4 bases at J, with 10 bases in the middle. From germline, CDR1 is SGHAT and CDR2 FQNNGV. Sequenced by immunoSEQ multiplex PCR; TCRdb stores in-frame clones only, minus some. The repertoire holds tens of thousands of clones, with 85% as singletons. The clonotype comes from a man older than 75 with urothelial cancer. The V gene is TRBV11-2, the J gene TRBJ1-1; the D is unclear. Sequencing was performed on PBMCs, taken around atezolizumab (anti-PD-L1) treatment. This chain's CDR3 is CASSSPSVTEAFF. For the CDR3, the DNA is TGTGCCAGCAGCTCCCCTAGTGTCACTGAAGCTTTCTTT. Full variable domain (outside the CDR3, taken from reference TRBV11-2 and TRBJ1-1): EAGVAQSPRYKIIEKRQSVAFWCNPISGHATLYWYQQILGQGPKLLIQFQNNGVVDDSQLPKDRFSAERLKGVDSTLKIQPAKLEDSAVYLCASSSPSVTEAFFGQGTRLTVV.